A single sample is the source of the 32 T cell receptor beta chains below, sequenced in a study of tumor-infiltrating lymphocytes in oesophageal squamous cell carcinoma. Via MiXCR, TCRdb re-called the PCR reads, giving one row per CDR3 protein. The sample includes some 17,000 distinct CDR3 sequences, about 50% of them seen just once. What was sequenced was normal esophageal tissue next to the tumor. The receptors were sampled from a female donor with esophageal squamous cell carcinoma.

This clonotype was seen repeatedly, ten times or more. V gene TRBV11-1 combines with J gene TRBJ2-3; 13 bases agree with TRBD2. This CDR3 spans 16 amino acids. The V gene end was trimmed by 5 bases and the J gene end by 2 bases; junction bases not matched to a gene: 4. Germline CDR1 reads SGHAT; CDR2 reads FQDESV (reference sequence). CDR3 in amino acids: CASSPTSGGATDTQYF. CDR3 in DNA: TGTGCCAGCAGCCCAACTAGCGGGGGGGCCACAGATACGCAGTATTTT.

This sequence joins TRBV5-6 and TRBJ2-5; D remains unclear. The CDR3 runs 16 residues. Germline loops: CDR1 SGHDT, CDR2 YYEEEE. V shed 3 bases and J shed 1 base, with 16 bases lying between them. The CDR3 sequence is CASSSNYGAAQETQYF. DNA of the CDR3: TGTGCCAGCAGCTCCAATTATGGTGCGGCCCAAGAGACCCAGTACTTC.

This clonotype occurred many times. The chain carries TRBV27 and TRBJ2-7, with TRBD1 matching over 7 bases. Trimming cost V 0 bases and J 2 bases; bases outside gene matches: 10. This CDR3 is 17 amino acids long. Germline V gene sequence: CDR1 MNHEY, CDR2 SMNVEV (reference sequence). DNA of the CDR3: TGTGCCAGCAGTTTATCCTCGGGTCGGGACAGACCCTACGAGCAGTACTTC. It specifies CASSLSSGRDRPYEQYF.

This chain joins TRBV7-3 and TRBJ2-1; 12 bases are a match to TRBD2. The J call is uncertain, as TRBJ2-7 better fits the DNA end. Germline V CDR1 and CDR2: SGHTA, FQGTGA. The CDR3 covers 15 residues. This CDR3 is CASSLAGGFYNEQYF. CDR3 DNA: TGTGCCAGCAGCCTAGCGGGGGGGTTTTACAATGAGCAGTACTTC.

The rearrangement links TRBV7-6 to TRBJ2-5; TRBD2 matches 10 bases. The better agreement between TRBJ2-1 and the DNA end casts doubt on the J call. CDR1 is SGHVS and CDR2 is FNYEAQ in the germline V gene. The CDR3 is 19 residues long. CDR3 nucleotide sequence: TGTGCCAGCAGCACCAGGACTAGCGGCCTACGAGGACCATACTATGAGCAGTTCTTC. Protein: CASSTRTSGLRGPYYEQFF.

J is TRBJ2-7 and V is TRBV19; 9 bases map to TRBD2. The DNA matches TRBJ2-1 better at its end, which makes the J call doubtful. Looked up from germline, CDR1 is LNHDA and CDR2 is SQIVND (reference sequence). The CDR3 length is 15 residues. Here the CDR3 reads CASSMSGGFYNEQFF. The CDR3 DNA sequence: TGTGCCAGTAGTATGAGCGGGGGGTTCTACAATGAGCAGTTCTTC.

CDR3 protein: CAISPSTSYEQYF. CDR3 bases: TGTGCCATCAGTCCTTCAACTAGCTACGAGCAGTACTTC. The chain employs TRBV10-3 and TRBJ2-7; tentative D call: TRBD2 (5 bases). This CDR3 comprises 13 residues. Germline V gives CDR1 ENHRY, CDR2 SYGVKD. V was pared by 5 bases and J by 3 bases, with 11 bases between.

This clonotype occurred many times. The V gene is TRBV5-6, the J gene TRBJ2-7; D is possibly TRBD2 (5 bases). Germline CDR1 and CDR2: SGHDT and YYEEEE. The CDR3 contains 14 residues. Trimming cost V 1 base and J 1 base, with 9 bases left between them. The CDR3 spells CASSLRGLSYEQYF. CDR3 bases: TGTGCCAGCAGCTTGCGGGGATTATCCTACGAGCAGTACTTC.

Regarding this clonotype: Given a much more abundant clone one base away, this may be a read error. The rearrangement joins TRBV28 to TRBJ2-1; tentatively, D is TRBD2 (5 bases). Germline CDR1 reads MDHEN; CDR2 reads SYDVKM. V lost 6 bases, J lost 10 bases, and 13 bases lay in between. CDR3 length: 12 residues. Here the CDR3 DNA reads TGTGCCAGCAGCCCGACTACCTACGAGCAGTTCTTC. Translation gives CASSPTTYEQFF.

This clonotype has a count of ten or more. The CDR3 is CATSDASGTYNEQFF. Written as DNA, the CDR3 is TGTGCCACCAGTGATGCTAGCGGAACCTACAATGAGCAGTTCTTC. This chain connects TRBV24-1 to TRBJ2-1, with TRBD2 matching 7 bases. The germline CDR1 and CDR2 sequences are KGHDR and SFDVKD. J was trimmed by 2 bases and V by 3 bases; bases with no gene match: 3. The CDR3 is 15 amino acids.

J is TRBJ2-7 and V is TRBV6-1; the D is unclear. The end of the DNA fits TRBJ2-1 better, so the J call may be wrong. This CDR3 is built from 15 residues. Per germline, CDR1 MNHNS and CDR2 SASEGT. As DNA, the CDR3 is TGTGCCAGCAGTGAAGTAGTGGCTACCTACAATGAGCAGTTCTTC. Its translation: CASSEVVATYNEQFF.

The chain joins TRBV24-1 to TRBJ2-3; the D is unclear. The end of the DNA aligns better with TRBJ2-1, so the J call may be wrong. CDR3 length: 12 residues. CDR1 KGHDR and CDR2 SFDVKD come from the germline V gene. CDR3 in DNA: TGTGCCACCAGTGATGGGGTGAATGAGCAGTTCTTC. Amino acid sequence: CATSDGVNEQFF.

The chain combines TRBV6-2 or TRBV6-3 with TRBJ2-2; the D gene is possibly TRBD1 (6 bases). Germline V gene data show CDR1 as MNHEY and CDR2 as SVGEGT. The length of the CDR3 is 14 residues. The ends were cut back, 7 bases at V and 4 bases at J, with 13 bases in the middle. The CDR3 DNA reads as TGTGCCAGCATTCGGACAGATTTCACCGGGGAGCTGTTTTTT. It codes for CASIRTDFTGELFF.

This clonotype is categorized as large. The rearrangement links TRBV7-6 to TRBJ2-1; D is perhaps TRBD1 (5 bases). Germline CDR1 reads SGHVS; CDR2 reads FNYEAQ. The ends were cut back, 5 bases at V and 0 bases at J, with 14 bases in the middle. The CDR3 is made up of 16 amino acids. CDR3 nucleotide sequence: TGTGCCAGCAGCGCGGACACTTCGAGCTCCTACAATGAGCAGTTCTTC. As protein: CASSADTSSSYNEQFF.

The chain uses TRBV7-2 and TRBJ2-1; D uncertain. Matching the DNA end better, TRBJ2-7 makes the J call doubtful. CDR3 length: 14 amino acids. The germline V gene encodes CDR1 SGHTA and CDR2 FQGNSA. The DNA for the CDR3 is TGTGCCAGCAGCTTAGGGCTGTCCTACAATGAGCAGTACTTC. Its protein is CASSLGLSYNEQYF.

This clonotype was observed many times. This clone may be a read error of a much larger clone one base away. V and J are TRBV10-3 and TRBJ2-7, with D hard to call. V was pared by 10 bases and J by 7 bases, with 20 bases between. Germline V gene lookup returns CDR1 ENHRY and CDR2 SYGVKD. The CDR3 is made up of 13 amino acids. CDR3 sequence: CATSYDLNNEQYF. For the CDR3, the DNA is TGTGCCACTTCTTACGACCTGAACAATGAGCAGTACTTC.

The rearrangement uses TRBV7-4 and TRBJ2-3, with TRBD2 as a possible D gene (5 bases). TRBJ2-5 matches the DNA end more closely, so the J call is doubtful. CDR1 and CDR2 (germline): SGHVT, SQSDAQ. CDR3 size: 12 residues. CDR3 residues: CAIEGRGETQYF. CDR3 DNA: TGTGCCATAGAGGGTCGTGGAGAGACCCAGTACTTC.

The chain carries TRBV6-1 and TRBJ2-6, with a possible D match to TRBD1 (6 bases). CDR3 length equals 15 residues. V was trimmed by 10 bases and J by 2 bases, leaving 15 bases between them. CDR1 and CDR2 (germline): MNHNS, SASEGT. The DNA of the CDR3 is TGTGCCAACAGCGTAGGGACACCTGGGGCCAACGTCCTGACTTTC. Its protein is CANSVGTPGANVLTF.

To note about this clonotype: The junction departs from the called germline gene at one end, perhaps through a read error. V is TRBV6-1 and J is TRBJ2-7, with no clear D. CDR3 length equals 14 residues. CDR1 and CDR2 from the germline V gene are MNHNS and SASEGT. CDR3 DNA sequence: TGTGCCAGCAGTGGGACCGTCGATAATTCACCCCTCCACTTC. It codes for CASSGTVDNSPLHF.

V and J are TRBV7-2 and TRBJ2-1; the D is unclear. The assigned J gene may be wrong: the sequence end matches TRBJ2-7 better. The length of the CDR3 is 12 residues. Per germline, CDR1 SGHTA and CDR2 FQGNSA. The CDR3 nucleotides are TGTGCCAGCAGCTGGAGCTCCTACGAGCAGTACTTC. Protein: CASSWSSYEQYF.

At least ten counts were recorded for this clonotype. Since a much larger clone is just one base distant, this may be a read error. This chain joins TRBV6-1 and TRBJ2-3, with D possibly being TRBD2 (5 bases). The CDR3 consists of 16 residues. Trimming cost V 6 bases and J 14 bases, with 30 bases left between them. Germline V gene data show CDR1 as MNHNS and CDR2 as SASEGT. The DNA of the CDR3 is TGTGCCAGCAGCCAGTCACTAGGACTGAACACCGGGGAGCTGTATTTT. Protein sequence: CASSQSLGLNTGELYF.

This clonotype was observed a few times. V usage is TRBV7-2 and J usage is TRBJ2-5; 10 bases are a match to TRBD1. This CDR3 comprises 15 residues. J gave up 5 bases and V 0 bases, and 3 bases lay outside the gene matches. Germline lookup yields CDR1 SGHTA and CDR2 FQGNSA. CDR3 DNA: TGTGCCAGCAGCTTAGCCGGGACAGGGGAGGAGACCCAGTACTTC. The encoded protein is CASSLAGTGEETQYF.

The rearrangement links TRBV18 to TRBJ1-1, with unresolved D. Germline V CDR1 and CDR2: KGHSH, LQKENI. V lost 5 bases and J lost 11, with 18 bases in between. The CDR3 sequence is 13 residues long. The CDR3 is CASSVGVQRGAFF. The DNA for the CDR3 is TGTGCCAGCTCAGTCGGGGTTCAAAGAGGGGCTTTCTTT.

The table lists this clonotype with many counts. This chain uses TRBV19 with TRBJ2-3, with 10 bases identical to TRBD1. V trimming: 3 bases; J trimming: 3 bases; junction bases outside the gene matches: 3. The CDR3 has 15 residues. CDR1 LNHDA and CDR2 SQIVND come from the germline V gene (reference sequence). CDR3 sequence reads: CASSIGDRGTDTQYF. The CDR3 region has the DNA TGTGCCAGTAGTATTGGGGACAGGGGAACAGATACGCAGTATTTT.

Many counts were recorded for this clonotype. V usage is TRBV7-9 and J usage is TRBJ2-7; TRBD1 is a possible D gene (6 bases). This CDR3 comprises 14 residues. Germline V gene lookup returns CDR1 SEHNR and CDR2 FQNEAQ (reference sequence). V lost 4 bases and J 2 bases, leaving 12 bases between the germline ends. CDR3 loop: CASSYTGHPYEQYF. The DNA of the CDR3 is TGTGCCAGCAGCTACACAGGGCACCCCTACGAGCAGTACTTC.

The CDR3 sequence: CASRPTGDVGYGYTF. The CDR3 region has the DNA TGTGCCAGCAGGCCTACAGGGGACGTAGGCTATGGCTACACCTTC. The genes are TRBV7-3 and TRBJ1-2, with 7 positions matching TRBD1. This CDR3 contains 15 residues. Germline assignment: CDR1 SGHTA and CDR2 FQGTGA. Germline trimming cut 6 bases from V and 4 bases from J; bases unmatched to any gene: 11.

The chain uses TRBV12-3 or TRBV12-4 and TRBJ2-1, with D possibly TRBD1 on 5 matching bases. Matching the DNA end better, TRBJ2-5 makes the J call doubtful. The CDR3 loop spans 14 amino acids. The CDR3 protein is CASSLFDRQETQYF. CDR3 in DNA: TGTGCCAGCAGTTTATTTGACAGACAAGAGACCCAGTACTTC.

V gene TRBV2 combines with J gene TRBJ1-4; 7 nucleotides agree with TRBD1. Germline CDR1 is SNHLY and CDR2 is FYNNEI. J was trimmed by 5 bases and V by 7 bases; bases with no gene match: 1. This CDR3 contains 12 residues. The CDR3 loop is CASNRGNEKLFF. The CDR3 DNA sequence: TGTGCCAGCAACAGGGGAAATGAAAAACTGTTTTTT.

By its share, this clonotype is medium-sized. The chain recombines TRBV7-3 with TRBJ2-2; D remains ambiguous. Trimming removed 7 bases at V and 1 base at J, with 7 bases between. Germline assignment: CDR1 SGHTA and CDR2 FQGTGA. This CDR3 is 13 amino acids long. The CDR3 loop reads CASKERNTGELFF. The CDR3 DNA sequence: TGTGCCAGCAAGGAGCGGAACACCGGGGAGCTGTTTTTT.

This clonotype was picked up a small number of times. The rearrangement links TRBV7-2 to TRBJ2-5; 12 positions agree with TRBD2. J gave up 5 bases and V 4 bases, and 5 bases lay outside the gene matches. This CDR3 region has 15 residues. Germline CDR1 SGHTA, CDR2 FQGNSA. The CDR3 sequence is CASSSGLAGRETQYF. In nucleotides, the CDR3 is TGTGCCAGCAGCTCAGGACTAGCGGGACGGGAGACCCAGTACTTC. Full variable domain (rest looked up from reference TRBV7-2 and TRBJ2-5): GAGVSQSPSNKVTEKGKDVELRCDPISGHTALYWYRQSLGQGLEFLIYFQGNSAPDKSGLPSDRFSAERTGGSVSTLTIQRTQQEDSAVYLCASSSGLAGRETQYFGPGTRLLVL.

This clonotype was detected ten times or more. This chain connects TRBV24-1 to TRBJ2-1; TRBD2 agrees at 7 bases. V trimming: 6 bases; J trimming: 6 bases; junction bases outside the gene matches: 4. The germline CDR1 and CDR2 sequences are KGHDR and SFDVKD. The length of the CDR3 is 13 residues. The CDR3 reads CATSNLAGNEQFF. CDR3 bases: TGTGCCACCAGTAACTTAGCGGGCAATGAGCAGTTCTTC.

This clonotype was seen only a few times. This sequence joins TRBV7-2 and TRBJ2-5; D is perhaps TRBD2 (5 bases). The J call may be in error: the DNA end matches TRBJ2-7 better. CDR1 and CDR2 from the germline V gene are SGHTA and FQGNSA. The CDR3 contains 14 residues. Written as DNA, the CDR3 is TGTGCCAGCAGGCCGGGGTCCAGCGGCTACGAGCAGTACTTC. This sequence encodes CASRPGSSGYEQYF.